One and the same sample provided the 23 T cell receptor beta chains below, sequenced in a study of tumor and adjacent non-tumor tissue in lung cancer. No cell sorting was done before RNA was extracted from the tissue. TCRbeta libraries were built with three rounds of nested PCR, modified from ARM-PCR. TCRdb reprocessed the multiplex PCR reads via MiXCR and lists one record per CDR3 protein. The sample holds some 200,000 distinct CDR3 sequences, 71% seen once. The sequenced material came from lung tumor tissue. These receptors all stem from a man aged 55-75 years with non-small cell lung cancer.

With regard to this clonotype: Since a much larger clone is just one base distant, this may be a read error. The chain has TRBV20-1 and TRBJ2-1; TRBD2 matches at 7 bases. Losses at the gene ends were 2 bases for V and 8 bases for J; bases not matched to a gene: 12. CDR3 size: 15 residues. Germline assignment: CDR1 DFQATT and CDR2 SNEGSKA (reference sequence). The CDR3 bases are TGCAGTGCTAGATCCTTCGCGGGAGACCACGATGAGCAGTTCTTC. It specifies CSARSFAGDHDEQFF.

In the case of this clonotype: The conserved final phenylalanine or tryptophan is absent from the CDR3, which likely points to a read error. The V and J genes are TRBV20-1 and TRBJ2-2; 8 nucleotides match TRBD2. CDR3 size: 15 residues. Germline V gene sequence: CDR1 DFQATT, CDR2 SNEGSKA (reference sequence). The CDR3, as DNA: TGCAGTGCCGTAGCGCGGGGGGCAAACACCAGGGAGCTGTTTGTT. This translates into CSAVARGANTRELFV.

The chain recombines TRBV20-1 with TRBJ2-5, with 11 bases that match TRBD2. The germline V gene has CDR1 DFQATT and CDR2 SNEGSKA (reference sequence). The CDR3 has 16 residues. The ends lost 5 bases at V and 2 bases at J; junction bases unmatched: 10. CDR3 protein: CSASLGPSGGQETQYF. DNA of the CDR3: TGCAGTGCTTCACTAGGACCTAGCGGGGGGCAAGAGACCCAGTACTTC.

This clonotype has only one observation. The chain's CDR3 is CASSFVGGTDTQYF. In DNA form, the CDR3 reads TGTGCCAGCAGCTTTGTAGGGGGCACAGATACGCAGTATTTT. The rearrangement links TRBV7-2 to TRBJ2-3; weak D call: TRBD1 (5 bases). V gave up 3 bases and J gave up 1 base, with 8 bases separating them. Germline CDR1 is SGHTA and CDR2 is FQGNSA. This CDR3 has 14 residues.

The rearrangement links TRBV4-2 to TRBJ1-3; 8 nucleotides line up with TRBD1. V lost 3 bases, J lost 4 bases, and 5 bases stayed unmatched. The CDR3 runs to 15 residues. Germline-derived CDR1 and CDR2 are LGHNA and YNFKEQ. The CDR3 DNA reads TGTGCCAGCAGCCACCTCGACAGGGGCGGAAACACCATATATTTT. Translating gives CASSHLDRGGNTIYF.

In regard to this clonotype: The junction and the germline gene differ at one end; a read error may be behind it. DNA for the CDR3: TGCAGTGCTAAACGACACACAGGGGAACTGTTTTTT. Translation gives CSAKRHTGELFF. V is TRBV20-1 and J is TRBJ2-2; TRBD1 matches 7 bases. CDR3 length equals 12 residues. Germline values: CDR1 DFQATT, CDR2 SNEGSKA (reference sequence).

This clonotype was detected only once. A read error is possible here, since a much larger clone lies one base away. The chain recombines TRBV4-3 with TRBJ2-3; D call uncertain. The germline V gene has CDR1 LGHNA and CDR2 YSLEER. The CDR3 extends over 16 amino acids. V was clipped by 1 base and J by 5 bases, with 16 bases between them. CDR3 region: CASSQGSPTSLDTQYF. Here the CDR3 DNA reads TGCGCCAGCAGCCAAGGATCACCGACCAGCCTAGATACGCAGTATTTT.

This clonotype was observed once. This chain connects TRBV29-1 to TRBJ2-2; 13 bases line up with TRBD2. The germline V gene encodes CDR1 SQVTM and CDR2 ANQGSEA. The CDR3 is 15 amino acids. The trim removed 6 bases at V and 8 bases at J, leaving 9 bases unmatched. The CDR3: CSVTGTSGITGELFF. Here the CDR3 DNA reads TGCAGCGTGACCGGGACTAGCGGGATCACTGGGGAGCTGTTTTTT.

The CDR3: CASSLERGLAQDYKPFF. The CDR3 DNA is TGTGCCAGCAGCTTAGAACGGGGACTAGCGCAAGATTATAAGCCGTTCTTC. This chain uses TRBV11-3 with TRBJ2-1, with 10 positions matching TRBD2. Germline trimming cut 0 bases from V and 15 bases from J; bases unmatched to any gene: 17. CDR3 length: 17 amino acids. Germline-derived CDR1 and CDR2 are SGHNT and YENEEA.

The J gene is TRBJ2-6, the V gene TRBV11-2; 7 bases match TRBD1. The J segment lost 8 bases and the V segment lost 7 bases, leaving 23 bases of the junction unmatched. The CDR3 sequence is 19 residues long. Germline CDR1 and CDR2: SGHAT and FQNNGV. Here the CDR3 reads CASKLVPKDRPSESNVLTF. The CDR3 DNA follows: TGTGCCAGCAAGTTAGTTCCAAAGGACAGGCCCTCTGAGTCCAACGTCCTGACTTTC.

Turning to this clonotype: A read error may be the cause here, since a much bigger clone is one base away. This chain links TRBV5-6 with TRBJ1-2; 7 nucleotides line up with TRBD1. Germline assignment: CDR1 SGHDT and CDR2 YYEEEE. There are 15 residues in the CDR3. The CDR3 protein is CASSALQGPNYGYIF. DNA of the CDR3: TGTGCCAGCAGCGCTCTACAGGGGCCGAACTATGGCTACATCTTC.

Concerning this clonotype itself: Lacking the conserved final phenylalanine or tryptophan, this CDR3 likely reflects a read error. The genes are TRBV6-5 and TRBJ2-1; 9 nucleotides line up with TRBD2. Germline assignment: CDR1 MNHEY and CDR2 SVGAGI. V was clipped by 9 bases and J by 6 bases; unmatched bases: 21. The CDR3 runs to 18 residues. The CDR3 bases are TGTGCCAGTACCGAGGGAGCGGGAGGACTTATTTCCCGCAATGAGCAGTTCCTC. Encoded protein: CASTEGAGGLISRNEQFL.

In the case of this clonotype: This clone may be a read error of a much larger clone one base away. The chain joins TRBV6-2 or TRBV6-3 to TRBJ1-5, with a tentative D call TRBD1 (6 bases). The length of the CDR3 is 15 residues. Germline values: CDR1 MNHEY, CDR2 SVGEGT. CDR3 amino acids: CANSYGTGTNQPQHF. DNA for the CDR3: TGTGCCAACAGTTATGGCACAGGGACAAATCAGCCCCAGCATTTT.

Note on this clonotype: A read error may be the cause here, since a much bigger clone is one base away. V and J are TRBV29-1 and TRBJ2-7; a weak D match, TRBD2 (5 bases). CDR1 and CDR2 (germline): SQVTM, ANQGSEA. CDR3 length: 13 amino acids. The CDR3 region is CRVVSGSPYEQYF. The DNA of the CDR3 is TGCAGAGTTGTCTCGGGGAGCCCCTACGAGCAGTACTTC.

On this clonotype: A much larger clonotype is one base distant, so this may be a read error. The V gene is TRBV20-1, the J gene TRBJ1-6, with unresolved D. Deletions cut 0 bases from V and 5 bases from J, with 14 bases between. Germline CDR1 DFQATT, CDR2 SNEGSKA (reference sequence). CDR3 length: 16 residues. CDR3 in amino acids: CSARDARVSNNSPLHF. The CDR3 DNA reads as TGCAGTGCTAGAGATGCCCGTGTTTCCAATAATTCACCCCTCCACTTT.

The genes are TRBV9 and TRBJ2-7; D is possibly TRBD2 (6 bases). The CDR3 spans 14 residues. Germline CDR1 SGDLS, CDR2 YYNGEE. V was cut by 7 bases and J by 7 bases, with 21 bases left in between. CDR3 sequence: CASPSGAKNREQYF. The CDR3 DNA reads TGTGCCAGCCCCTCGGGAGCGAAGAATCGGGAGCAGTACTTC.

This clonotype was seen many times. The chain combines TRBV29-1 with TRBJ1-1; D is unresolved. Trimming took off 5 bases at V and 4 bases at J, with 14 bases between the two ends. Germline V gene data show CDR1 as SQVTM and CDR2 as ANQGSEA. The CDR3 covers 13 residues. CDR3 amino acids: CSVRGRLLTEAFF. CDR3 bases: TGCAGCGTTCGCGGCAGATTGCTCACTGAAGCTTTCTTT.

A remark on this clonotype: It may be a read error: a sequence one base away is much more abundant. The chain is built from TRBV6-5 and TRBJ1-2; D perhaps matches TRBD1 (6 bases). Per the germline V gene, CDR1 is MNHEY and CDR2 is SVGAGI. CDR3 length: 17 amino acids. Trimming stripped 0 bases from V and 4 bases from J, with 18 bases between. In DNA form, the CDR3 reads TGTGCCAGCAGTTACTCGAATGTGGGGGCGGGTAGCTATGGCTACACCTTC. Its translation: CASSYSNVGAGSYGYTF.

A remark on this clonotype: At one of its ends the junction is not consistent with the germline gene, which may arise from a read error. J is TRBJ2-1 and V is TRBV11-3; unclear D gene. In germline, CDR1 is SGHNT, CDR2 YENEEA. The CDR3 extends over 13 amino acids. This CDR3 reads CVSSLAMVYEQFF. CDR3 nucleotide sequence: TGTGTCAGCAGCTTAGCTATGGTTTACGAGCAGTTCTTC.

This clonotype showed up many times. The V call is TRBV28, the J call TRBJ1-2, with D tentatively TRBD1 (6 bases). Germline V lookup: CDR1 MDHEN, CDR2 SYDVKM. V lost 11 bases, J lost 4 bases, and 11 bases lay in between. The CDR3 is 11 residues long. This chain's CDR3 is CAGGPLYGYTF. DNA of the CDR3: TGTGCCGGGGGGCCCCTCTATGGCTACACCTTC.

Of note for this clonotype: One end of the junction varies from germline; a read error may be responsible. This rearrangement joins TRBV11-3 to TRBJ2-7; 7 bases line up with TRBD2. Germline CDR1 SGHNT, CDR2 YENEEA. The CDR3 has 16 amino acids. The CDR3 bases are TGTGCCAGCAGCTTAGCTGGGACTACCATCTCCTACAAGCAGTACTTC. This sequence encodes CASSLAGTTISYKQYF.

The chain employs TRBV6-1 and TRBJ2-7; TRBD1 or TRBD2 may be the D gene (5 bases each). The germline V gene has CDR1 MNHNS and CDR2 SASEGT. V lost 5 bases and J lost 1, with 15 bases in between. This CDR3 is 15 amino acids long. CDR3 DNA sequence: TGTGCCAGCAGTAGGGGTGAGGGGAGATCCTACGAGCAGTACTTC. This gives the protein CASSRGEGRSYEQYF.

Details on this clonotype: A read error may explain this, as a much larger clone is one base away. The J gene is TRBJ2-7, the V gene TRBV20-1; no reliable D call. Trimming took 2 bases from V and 4 from J, leaving 15 bases between them. This CDR3 comprises 14 residues. The germline gives CDR1 DFQATT, CDR2 SNEGSKA (reference sequence). The chain's CDR3 is CSARLAWSGYEQYF. The CDR3 DNA sequence: TGCAGTGCTAGATTGGCATGGTCAGGTTACGAGCAGTACTTC.